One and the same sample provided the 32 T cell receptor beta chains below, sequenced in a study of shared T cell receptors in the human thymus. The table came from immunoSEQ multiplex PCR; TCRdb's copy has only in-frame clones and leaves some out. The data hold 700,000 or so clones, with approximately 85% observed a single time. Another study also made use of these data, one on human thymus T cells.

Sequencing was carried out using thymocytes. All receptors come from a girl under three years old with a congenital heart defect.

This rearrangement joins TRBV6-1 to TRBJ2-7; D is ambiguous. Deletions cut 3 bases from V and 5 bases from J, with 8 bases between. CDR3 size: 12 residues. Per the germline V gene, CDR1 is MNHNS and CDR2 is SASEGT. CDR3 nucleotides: TGTGCCAGCAGTGAGTGGCTGAACGAGCAGTACTTC. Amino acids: CASSEWLNEQYF.

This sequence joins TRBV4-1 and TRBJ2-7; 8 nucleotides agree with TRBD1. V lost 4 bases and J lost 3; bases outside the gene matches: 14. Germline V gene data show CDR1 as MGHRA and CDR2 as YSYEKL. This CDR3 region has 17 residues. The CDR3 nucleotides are TGCGCCAGCAGCCCTACCCCCACAGGGGGGTTTTTCTACGAGCAGTACTTC. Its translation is CASSPTPTGGFFYEQYF.

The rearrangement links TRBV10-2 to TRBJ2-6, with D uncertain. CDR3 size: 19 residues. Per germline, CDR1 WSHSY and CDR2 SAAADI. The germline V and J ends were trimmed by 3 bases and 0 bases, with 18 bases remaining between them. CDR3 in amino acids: CASSESEWALRSGANVLTF. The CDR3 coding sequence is TGCGCCAGCAGTGAAAGTGAGTGGGCCTTACGCTCTGGGGCCAACGTCCTGACTTTC.

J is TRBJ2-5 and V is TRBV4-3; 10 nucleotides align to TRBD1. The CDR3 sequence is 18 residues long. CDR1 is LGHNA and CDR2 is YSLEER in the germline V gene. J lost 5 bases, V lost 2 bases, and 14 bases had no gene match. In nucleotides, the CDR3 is TGCGCCAGCAGCCAACGGGGGGACCGGGACAGGGGTCCGGAGACCCAGTACTTC. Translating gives CASSQRGDRDRGPETQYF.

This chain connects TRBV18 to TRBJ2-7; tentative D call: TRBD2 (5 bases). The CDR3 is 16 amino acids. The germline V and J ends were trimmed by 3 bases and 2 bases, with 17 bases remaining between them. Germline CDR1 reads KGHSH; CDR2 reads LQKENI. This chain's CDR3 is CASSPSSTGSTYEQYF. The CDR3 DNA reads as TGTGCCAGCTCACCGTCGTCGACGGGATCCACCTACGAGCAGTACTTC.

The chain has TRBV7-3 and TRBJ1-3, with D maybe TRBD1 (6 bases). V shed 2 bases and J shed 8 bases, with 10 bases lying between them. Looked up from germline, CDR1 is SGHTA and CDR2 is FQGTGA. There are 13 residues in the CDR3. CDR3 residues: CASSLCRGDTIYF. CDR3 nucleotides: TGTGCCAGCAGCTTATGCAGGGGTGACACCATATATTTT.

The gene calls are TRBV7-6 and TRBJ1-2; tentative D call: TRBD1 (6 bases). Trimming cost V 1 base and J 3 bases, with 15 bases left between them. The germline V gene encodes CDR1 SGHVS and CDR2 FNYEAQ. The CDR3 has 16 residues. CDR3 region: CASSLGPGHWHYGYTF. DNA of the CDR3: TGTGCCAGCAGCTTAGGGCCGGGACACTGGCACTATGGCTACACCTTC.

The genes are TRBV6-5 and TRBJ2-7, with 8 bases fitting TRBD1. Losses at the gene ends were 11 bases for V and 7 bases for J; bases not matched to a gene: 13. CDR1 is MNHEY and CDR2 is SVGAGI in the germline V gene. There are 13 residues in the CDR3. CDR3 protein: CAGGTGGPLEQYF. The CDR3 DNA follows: TGTGCCGGAGGGACAGGAGGACCGTTGGAGCAGTACTTC.

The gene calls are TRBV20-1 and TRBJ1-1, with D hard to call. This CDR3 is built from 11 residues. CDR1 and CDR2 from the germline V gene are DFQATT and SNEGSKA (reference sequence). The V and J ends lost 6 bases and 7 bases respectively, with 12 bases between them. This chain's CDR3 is CSAYRRREAFF. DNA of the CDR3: TGCAGTGCCTACAGAAGGCGTGAAGCTTTCTTT.

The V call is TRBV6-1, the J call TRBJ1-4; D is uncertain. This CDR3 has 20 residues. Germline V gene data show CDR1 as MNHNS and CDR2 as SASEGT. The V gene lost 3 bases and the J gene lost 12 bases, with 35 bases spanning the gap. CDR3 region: CASSDDRKRPKEEGELELFF. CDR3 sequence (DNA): TGTGCCAGCAGTGACGACCGGAAAAGGCCCAAGGAAGAGGGCGAGTTGGAACTGTTTTTT.

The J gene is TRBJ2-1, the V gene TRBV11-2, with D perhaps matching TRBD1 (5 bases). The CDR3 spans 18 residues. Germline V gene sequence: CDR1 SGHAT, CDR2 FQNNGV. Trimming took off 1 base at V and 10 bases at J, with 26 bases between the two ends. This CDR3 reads CASSLASQGFQSSGEQFF. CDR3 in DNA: TGTGCCAGCAGCTTAGCCAGTCAGGGTTTTCAAAGCTCTGGGGAGCAGTTCTTC.

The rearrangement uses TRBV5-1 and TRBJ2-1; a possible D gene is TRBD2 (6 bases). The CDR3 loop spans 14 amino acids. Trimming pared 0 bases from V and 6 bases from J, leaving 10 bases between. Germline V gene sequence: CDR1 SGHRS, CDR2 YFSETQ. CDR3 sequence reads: CASSLGGLLNEQFF. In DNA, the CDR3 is TGCGCCAGCAGCTTGGGGGGACTCCTCAATGAGCAGTTCTTC.

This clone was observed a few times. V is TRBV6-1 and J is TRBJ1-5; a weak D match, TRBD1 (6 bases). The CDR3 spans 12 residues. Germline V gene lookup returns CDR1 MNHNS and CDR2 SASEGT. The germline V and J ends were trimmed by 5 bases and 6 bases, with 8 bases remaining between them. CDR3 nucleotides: TGTGCCAGCAGTAGCAGGGGTCAGCCCCAGCATTTT. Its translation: CASSSRGQPQHF.

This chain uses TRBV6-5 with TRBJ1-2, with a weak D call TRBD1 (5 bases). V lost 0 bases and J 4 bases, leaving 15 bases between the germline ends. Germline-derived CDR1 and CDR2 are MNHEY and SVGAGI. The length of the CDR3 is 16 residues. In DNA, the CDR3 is TGTGCCAGCAGTTACTCGGGTGGGGGGGTTGGCTATGGCTACACCTTC. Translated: CASSYSGGGVGYGYTF.

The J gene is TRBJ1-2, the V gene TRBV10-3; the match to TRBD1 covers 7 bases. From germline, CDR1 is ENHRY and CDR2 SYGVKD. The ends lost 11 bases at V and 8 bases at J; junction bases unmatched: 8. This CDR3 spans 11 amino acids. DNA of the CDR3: TGTGCCTACAGGGGAGTTGACGGCTACACCTTC. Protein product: CAYRGVDGYTF.

CDR3 sequence reads: CASSTDRDRGYEQYF. The CDR3 DNA reads as TGTGCCAGCAGTACCGACCGGGACAGGGGATACGAGCAGTACTTC. V is TRBV6-5 and J is TRBJ2-7, with 10 bases identical to TRBD1. The J segment lost 4 bases and the V segment lost 5 bases, leaving 8 bases of the junction unmatched. The CDR3 consists of 15 residues. Germline V CDR1 and CDR2: MNHEY, SVGAGI.

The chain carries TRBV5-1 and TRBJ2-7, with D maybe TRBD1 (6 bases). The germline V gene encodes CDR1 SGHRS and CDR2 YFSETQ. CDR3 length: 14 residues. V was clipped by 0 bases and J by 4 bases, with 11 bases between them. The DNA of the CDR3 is TGCGCCAGCAGCTTGGAGAGGGGGTGGTACGAGCAGTACTTC. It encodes CASSLERGWYEQYF.

In DNA, the CDR3 is TGTGCCACCAGCAGAAAGCCCGGACAGGGAGACTCACCCCTCCACTTT. This gives the protein CATSRKPGQGDSPLHF. The rearrangement joins TRBV15 to TRBJ1-6, with 8 bases identical to TRBD1. This CDR3 has 16 residues. Germline-derived CDR1 and CDR2 are LNHNV and YYDKDF (reference sequence). V was clipped by 2 bases and J by 10 bases; unmatched bases: 10. Using reference TRBV15 and TRBJ1-6 for the parts outside the CDR3, the full variable domain is DAMVIQNPRYQVTQFGKPVTLSCSQTLNHNVMYWYQQKSSQAPKLLFHYYDKDFNNEADTPDNFQSRRPNTSFCFLDIRSPGLGDTAMYLCATSRKPGQGDSPLHFGNGTRLTVT.

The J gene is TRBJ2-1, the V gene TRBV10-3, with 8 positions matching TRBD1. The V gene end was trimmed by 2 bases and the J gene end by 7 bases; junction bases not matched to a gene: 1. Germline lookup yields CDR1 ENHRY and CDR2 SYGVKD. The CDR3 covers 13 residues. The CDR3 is CAISEDRGNEQFF. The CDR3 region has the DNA TGTGCCATCAGTGAGGACAGGGGAAATGAGCAGTTCTTC.

CDR3 bases: TGTGCCAGCAGCGCCTCCGACAGGGCGTCTGGCTACACCTTC. This gives the protein CASSASDRASGYTF. The chain is built from TRBV9 and TRBJ1-2, with 7 positions matching TRBD1. Germline-derived CDR1 and CDR2 are SGDLS and YYNGEE. The CDR3 totals 14 residues. V was clipped by 3 bases and J by 7 bases; unmatched bases: 9.

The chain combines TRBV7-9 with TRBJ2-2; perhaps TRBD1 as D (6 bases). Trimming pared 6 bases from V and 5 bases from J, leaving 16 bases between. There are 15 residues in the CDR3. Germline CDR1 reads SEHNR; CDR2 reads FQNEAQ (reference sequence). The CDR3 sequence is CASRRLDRTTGELFF. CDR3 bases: TGTGCCAGCAGGCGCCTGGACAGAACTACCGGGGAGCTGTTTTTT.

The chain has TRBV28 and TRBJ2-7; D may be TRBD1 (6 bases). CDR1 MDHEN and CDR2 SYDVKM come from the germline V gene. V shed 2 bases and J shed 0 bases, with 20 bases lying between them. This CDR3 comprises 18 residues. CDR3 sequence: CASSLGVVRTASSYEQYF. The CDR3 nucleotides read TGTGCCAGCAGTTTAGGGGTGGTTAGGACAGCAAGCTCCTACGAGCAGTACTTC.

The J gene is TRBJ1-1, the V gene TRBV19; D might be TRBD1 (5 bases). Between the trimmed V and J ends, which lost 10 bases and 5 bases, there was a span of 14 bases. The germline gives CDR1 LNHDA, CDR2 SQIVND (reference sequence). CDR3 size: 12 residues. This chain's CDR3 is CATQGVRTEAFF. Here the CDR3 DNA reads TGTGCCACCCAGGGTGTCCGGACTGAAGCTTTCTTT.

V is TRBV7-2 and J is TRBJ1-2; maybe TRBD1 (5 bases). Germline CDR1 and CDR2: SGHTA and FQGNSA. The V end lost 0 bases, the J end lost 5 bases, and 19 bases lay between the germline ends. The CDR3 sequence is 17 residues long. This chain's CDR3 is CASSLAHGGVVGYGYTF. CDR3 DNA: TGTGCCAGCAGCTTAGCGCATGGGGGGGTAGTAGGGTATGGCTACACCTTC.

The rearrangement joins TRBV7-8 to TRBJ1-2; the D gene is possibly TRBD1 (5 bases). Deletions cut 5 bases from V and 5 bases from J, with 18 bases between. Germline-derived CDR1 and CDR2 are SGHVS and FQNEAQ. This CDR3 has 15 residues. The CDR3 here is CASSPRVLGGYGYTF. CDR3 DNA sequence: TGTGCCAGCAGCCCCAGGGTTTTGGGGGGATATGGCTACACCTTC. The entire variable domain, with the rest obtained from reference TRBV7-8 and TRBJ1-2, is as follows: GAGVSQSPRYKVAKRGQDVALRCDPISGHVSLFWYQQALGQGPEFLTYFQNEAQLDKSGLPSDRFFAERPEGSVSTLKIQRTQQEDSAVYLCASSPRVLGGYGYTFGSGTRLTVV.

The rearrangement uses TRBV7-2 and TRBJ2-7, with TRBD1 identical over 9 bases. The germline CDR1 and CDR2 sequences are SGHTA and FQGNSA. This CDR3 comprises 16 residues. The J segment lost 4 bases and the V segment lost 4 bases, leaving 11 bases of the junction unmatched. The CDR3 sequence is CASSSPTHRGPYEQYF. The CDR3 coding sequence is TGTGCCAGCAGCTCTCCCACCCACAGGGGGCCGTACGAGCAGTACTTC.

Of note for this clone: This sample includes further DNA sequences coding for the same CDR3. CDR3 bases: TGTGCCTGGAGGGCGGGACTTGCATCACCCCTCCACTTT. It yields the protein CAWRAGLASPLHF. This rearrangement joins TRBV30 to TRBJ1-6; perhaps TRBD1 as D (5 bases). V lost 3 bases and J lost 10, with 13 bases in between. The germline V gene encodes CDR1 GTSNPN and CDR2 SVGIG (reference sequence). The CDR3 runs to 13 residues. The full variable domain, in which reference TRBV30 and TRBJ1-6 provide the parts outside the CDR3, is SQTIHQWPATLVQPVGSPLSLECTVEGTSNPNLYWYRQAAGRGLQLLFYSVGIGQISSEVPQNLSASRPQDRQFILSSKKLLLSDSGFYLCAWRAGLASPLHFGNGTRLTVT.

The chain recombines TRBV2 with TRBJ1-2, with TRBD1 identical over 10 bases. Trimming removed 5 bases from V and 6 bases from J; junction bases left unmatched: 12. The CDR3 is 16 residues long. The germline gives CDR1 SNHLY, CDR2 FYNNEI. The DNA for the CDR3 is TGTGCCAGCAGTAGACAGGGGGCAACGTGGTTAGATGGCTACACCTTC. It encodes CASSRQGATWLDGYTF. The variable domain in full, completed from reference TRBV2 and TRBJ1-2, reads EPEVTQTPSHQVTQMGQEVILRCVPISNHLYFYWYRQILGQKVEFLVSFYNNEISEKSEIFDDQFSVERPDGSNFTLKIRSTKLEDSAMYFCASSRQGATWLDGYTFGSGTRLTVV.

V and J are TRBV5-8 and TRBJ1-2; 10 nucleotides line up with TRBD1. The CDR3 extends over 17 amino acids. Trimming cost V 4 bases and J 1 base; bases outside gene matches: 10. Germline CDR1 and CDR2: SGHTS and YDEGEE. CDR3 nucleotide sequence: TGTGCCAGCAGCCGACAGGGGGCGAATCCTAGTAACTATGGCTACACCTTC. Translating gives CASSRQGANPSNYGYTF.

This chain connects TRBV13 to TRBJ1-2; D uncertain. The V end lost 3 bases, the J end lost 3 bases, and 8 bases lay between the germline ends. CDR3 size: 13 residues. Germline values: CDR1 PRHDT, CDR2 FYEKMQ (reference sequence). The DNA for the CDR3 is TGTGCCAGCAGCTTGACGGGAGACTATGGCTACACCTTC. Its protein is CASSLTGDYGYTF. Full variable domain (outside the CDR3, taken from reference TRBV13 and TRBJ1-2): AAGVIQSPRHLIKEKRETATLKCYPIPRHDTVYWYQQGPGQDPQFLISFYEKMQSDKGSIPDRFSAQQFSDYHSELNMSSLELGDSALYFCASSLTGDYGYTFGSGTRLTVV.

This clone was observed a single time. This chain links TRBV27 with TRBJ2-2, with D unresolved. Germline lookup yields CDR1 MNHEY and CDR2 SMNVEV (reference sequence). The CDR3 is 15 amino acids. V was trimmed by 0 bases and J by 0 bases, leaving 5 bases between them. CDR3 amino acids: CASSLSPSNTGELFF. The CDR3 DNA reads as TGTGCCAGCAGTTTATCCCCATCGAACACCGGGGAGCTGTTTTTT.

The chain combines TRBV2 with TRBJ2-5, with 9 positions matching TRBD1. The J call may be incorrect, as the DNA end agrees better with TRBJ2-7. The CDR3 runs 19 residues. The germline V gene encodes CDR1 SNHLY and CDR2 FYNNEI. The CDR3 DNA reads TGTGCCAGCAGGGGGACAGGGCCGAAGGGCGCACGGTACGCCTACGAGCAGTACTTC. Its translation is CASRGTGPKGARYAYEQYF.